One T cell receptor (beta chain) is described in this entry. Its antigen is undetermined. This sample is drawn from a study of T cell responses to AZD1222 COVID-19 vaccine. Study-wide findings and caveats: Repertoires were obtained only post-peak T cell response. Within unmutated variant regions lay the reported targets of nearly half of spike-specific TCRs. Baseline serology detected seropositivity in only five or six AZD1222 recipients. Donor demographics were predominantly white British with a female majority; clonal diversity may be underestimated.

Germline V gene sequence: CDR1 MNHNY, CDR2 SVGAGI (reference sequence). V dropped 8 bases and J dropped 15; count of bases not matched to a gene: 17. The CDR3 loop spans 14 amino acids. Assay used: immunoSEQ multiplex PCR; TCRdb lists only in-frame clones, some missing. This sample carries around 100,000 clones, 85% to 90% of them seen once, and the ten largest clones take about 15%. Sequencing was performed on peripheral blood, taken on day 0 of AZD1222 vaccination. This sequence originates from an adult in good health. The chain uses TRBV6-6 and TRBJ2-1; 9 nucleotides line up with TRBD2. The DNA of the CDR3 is TGTGCCAGCGCCGAGGCTAGCGGGAATAACAGGGGGTTCTTC. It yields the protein CASAEASGNNRGFF.